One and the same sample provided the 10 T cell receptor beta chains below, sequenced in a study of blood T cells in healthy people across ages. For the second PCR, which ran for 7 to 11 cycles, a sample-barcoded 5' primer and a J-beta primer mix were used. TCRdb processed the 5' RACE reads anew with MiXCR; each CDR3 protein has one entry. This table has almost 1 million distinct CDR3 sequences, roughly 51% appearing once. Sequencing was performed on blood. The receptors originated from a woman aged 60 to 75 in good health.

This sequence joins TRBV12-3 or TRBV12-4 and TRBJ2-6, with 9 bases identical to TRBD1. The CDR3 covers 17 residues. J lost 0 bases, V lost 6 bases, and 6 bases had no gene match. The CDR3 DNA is TGTGCCAGCAGGGCGGGACAGGGCTTCTCTGGGGCCAACGTCCTGACTTTC. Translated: CASRAGQGFSGANVLTF.

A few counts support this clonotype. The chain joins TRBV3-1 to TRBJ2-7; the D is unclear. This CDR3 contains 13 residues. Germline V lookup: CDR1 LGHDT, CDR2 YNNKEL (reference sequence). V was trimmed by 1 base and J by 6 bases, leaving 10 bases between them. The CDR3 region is CASSQVKGFEQYF. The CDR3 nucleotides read TGTGCCAGCAGCCAAGTTAAAGGGTTCGAGCAGTACTTC.

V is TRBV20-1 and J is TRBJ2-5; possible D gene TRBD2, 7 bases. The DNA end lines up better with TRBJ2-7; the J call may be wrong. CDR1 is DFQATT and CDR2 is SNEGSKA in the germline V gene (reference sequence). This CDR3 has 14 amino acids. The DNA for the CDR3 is TGCAGTAATAAGGAGGCGGGGGCGACCTACGAGCAGTACTTC. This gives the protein CSNKEAGATYEQYF.

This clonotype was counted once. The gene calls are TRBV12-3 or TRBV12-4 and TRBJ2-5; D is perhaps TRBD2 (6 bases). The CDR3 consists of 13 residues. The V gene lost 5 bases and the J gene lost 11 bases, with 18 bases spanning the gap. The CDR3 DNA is TGTGCCAGCAGTGGAGGGGTCCACAATGAACAGTACTTC. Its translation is CASSGGVHNEQYF.

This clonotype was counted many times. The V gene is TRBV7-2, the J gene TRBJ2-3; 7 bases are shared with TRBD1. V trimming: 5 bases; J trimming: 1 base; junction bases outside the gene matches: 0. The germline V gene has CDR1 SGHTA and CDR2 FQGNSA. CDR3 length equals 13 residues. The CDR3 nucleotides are TGTGCCAGCAGCACAGGGGGCACAGATACGCAGTATTTT. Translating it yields CASSTGGTDTQYF.

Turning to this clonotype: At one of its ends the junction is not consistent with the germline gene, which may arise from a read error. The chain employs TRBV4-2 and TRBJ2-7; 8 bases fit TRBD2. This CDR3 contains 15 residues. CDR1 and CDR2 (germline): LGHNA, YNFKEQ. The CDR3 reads CASSQVSGKTYEQNF. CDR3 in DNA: TGTGCCAGCAGCCAGGTTAGCGGGAAAACCTACGAGCAGAACTTC.

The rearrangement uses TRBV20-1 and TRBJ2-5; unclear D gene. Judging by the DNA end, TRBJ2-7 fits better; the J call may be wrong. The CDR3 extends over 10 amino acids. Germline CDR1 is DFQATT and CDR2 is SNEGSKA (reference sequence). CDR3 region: CSATNYEQYF. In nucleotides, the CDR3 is TGCAGTGCTACCAACTACGAGCAGTACTTC.

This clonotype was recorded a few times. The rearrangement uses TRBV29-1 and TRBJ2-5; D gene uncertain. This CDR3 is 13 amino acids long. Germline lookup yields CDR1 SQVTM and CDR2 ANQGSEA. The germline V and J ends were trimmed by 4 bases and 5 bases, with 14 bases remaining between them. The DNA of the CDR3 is TGCAGCGTTGGGGGTACAACCGCCGAGACCCAGTACTTC. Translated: CSVGGTTAETQYF.

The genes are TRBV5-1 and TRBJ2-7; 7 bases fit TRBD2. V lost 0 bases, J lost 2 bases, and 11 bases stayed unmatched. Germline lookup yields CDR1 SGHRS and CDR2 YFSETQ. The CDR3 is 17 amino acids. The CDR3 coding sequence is TGCGCCAGCAGCTTGGTCCCTAGCGGTAGTATAACCTACGAGCAGTACTTC. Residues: CASSLVPSGSITYEQYF.

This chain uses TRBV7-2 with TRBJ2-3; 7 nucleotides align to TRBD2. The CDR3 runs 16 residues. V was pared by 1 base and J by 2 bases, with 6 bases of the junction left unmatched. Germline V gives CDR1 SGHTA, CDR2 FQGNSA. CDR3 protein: CASSLETSATTDTQYF. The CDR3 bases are TGTGCCAGCAGCTTAGAAACTAGCGCCACCACAGATACGCAGTATTTT.